This T cell receptor beta chain emerged from a study of blood T cell repertoires in COVID-19. In the source study's methods: For nucleated cells, counts were estimated from reference gene primer amplification. Generated by immunoSEQ multiplex PCR, the TCRdb table keeps only in-frame clones and is missing some. That table furnishes V, J and clone size, whereas the DNA furnished D and trimming. In the table there are around 200,000 clones, 75% to 90% of which are singletons. V was shortened by 10 bases and J by 8 bases, with 20 bases between the two germline ends. The germline V gene has CDR1 SNHLY and CDR2 FYNNEI. This CDR3 contains 13 residues. Enrolled through a virtual design, the participants were between roughly 18 and 95 years of age and came from 24 US areas.

The sequence was obtained from a woman between 25 and 40 years old who had been exposed to COVID-19. Source material: PBMCs or T cells enriched from blood (not recorded which). The rearrangement joins TRBV2 to TRBJ1-1; possibly TRBD1 for D (5 bases). CDR3 nucleotides: TGTGCCACTCCGTCAGGGCCGGCAGGCGAAGCTTTCTTT. Translating it yields CATPSGPAGEAFF.